This is a list of T cell receptor gamma chains from one sample in a study of gammadelta T cells in human blood. TCRdb redid the clone calls on the RT-PCR reads with CATT. The top ten hold 60% of the sample, which has over a hundred gamma-chain clones, 33% seen once. Sequencing used Vgamma9Vdelta2 gamma-delta T cells from cord blood. These receptors all stem from a newborn. CDR3s include the opening cysteine and the closing phenylalanine or tryptophan. Some rows have no size entry. The others give once, few or many, or a class for an expanded clone.

j_gene	v_gene	abundance	CDR3aa	CDR3nt
TRGJP1	TRGV9	-	CAWKAGPNTTGWFKIF	TGTGCCTGGAAAGCCGGACCCAATACCACTGGTTGGTTCAAGATATTT
TRGJP	TRGV9	large	CALWGQELGKKIKVF	TGTGCCTTGTGGGGGCAAGAGTTGGGCAAAAAAATCAAGGTATTT
TRGJP1	TRGV10	hyperexpanded	CAAWEDTTGWFKIF	TGTGCTGCGTGGGAGGATACCACTGGTTGGTTCAAGATATTT
TRGJ1/TRGJ2	TRGV10	hyperexpanded	CAAWDYYKKLF	TGTGCTGCGTGGGATTATTATAAGAAACTCTTT
TRGJP1	TRGV10	large	CAAWTGWFKIF	TGTGCTGCGTGGACTGGTTGGTTCAAGATATTT
TRGJ1/TRGJ2	TRGV3	large	CATWDKNKKLF	TGTGCCACCTGGGACAAGAATAAGAAACTCTTT
TRGJP1	TRGV10	hyperexpanded	CAAWDFGWFKIF	TGTGCTGCGTGGGATTTTGGTTGGTTCAAGATATTT
TRGJP1	TRGV10	few	CAAWDLTGWFKIF	TGTGCTGCGTGGGACCTCACTGGTTGGTTCAAGATATTT
TRGJP	TRGV9	large	CALWEDTQELGKKIKVF	TGTGCCTTGTGGGAAGACACTCAAGAGTTGGGCAAAAAAATCAAGGTATTT
TRGJP	TRGV9	-	CALWEVKGLGKKIKVF	TGTGCCTTGTGGGAGGTGAAGGGGTTGGGCAAAAAAATCAAGGTATTT
TRGJP1	TRGV9	-	CALWDRWFKIF	TGTGCCTTGTGGGATCGTTGGTTCAAGATATTT
TRGJ1/TRGJ2	TRGV4	hyperexpanded	CATWDHTVYYKKLF	TGTGCCACCTGGGATCACACGGTGTATTATAAGAAACTCTTT
TRGJP2	TRGV10	hyperexpanded	CAAWENDWIKTF	TGTGCTGCGTGGGAAAACGATTGGATCAAGACGTTT
TRGJP2	TRGV5	large	CATWDRPLSSDWIKTF	TGTGCCACCTGGGACAGGCCCCTTAGTAGTGATTGGATCAAGACGTTT
TRGJP1	TRGV10	large	CAAYTTGWFKIF	TGTGCTGCGTATACCACTGGTTGGTTCAAGATATTT
TRGJP	TRGV9	-	CALWEVQLGKKIKVF	TGTGCCTTGTGGGAGGTGCAGTTGGGCAAAAAAATCAAGGTATTT